Listed below are T cell receptor beta chains from one sample, sequenced in a study of blood T cell repertoires in COVID-19. Data came from immunoSEQ multiplex PCR; TCRdb stores just in-frame clones and leaves some out. The data show about 250,000 clones, about nine tenths seen once. The sample comprised peripheral blood. Receptors were obtained from a woman in her thirties or forties who had recovered from COVID-19. CDR3s include the opening cysteine and the closing phenylalanine or tryptophan. The order of the fields is D gene, clone size, V gene, J gene, CDR3 protein, CDR3 DNA. A D gene is named only where the DNA matches it firmly. The size entry is marked missing in some rows and otherwise reads once, few, many or a size class.

d_gene: TRBD1; abundance: NA; v_gene: TRBV18; j_gene: TRBJ1-5; CDR3aa: CASSLGDSSNQPQHF; CDR3nt: TGTGCCAGCTCGCTCGGGGACAGTAGCAATCAGCCCCAGCATTTT
d_gene: TRBD2; abundance: NA; v_gene: TRBV5-1; j_gene: TRBJ2-5; CDR3aa: CASSSGTSGRGARETQYF; CDR3nt: TGCGCCAGCAGCTCAGGGACTAGCGGGAGAGGGGCGAGAGAGACCCAGTACTTC
d_gene: NA; abundance: few; v_gene: TRBV2; j_gene: TRBJ2-7; CDR3aa: CASSLLLSEQYF; CDR3nt: TGTGCCAGCAGCCTCCTTCTTTCCGAGCAGTACTTC
d_gene: NA; abundance: NA; v_gene: TRBV18; j_gene: TRBJ2-4; CDR3aa: CASSPAQGRGNIQYF; CDR3nt: TGTGCCAGCTCACCAGCTCAGGGGAGGGGAAACATTCAGTACTTC
d_gene: NA; abundance: NA; v_gene: TRBV5-1; j_gene: TRBJ2-1; CDR3aa: CASSLVTDPYNEQFF; CDR3nt: TGCGCCAGCAGCTTGGTCACAGACCCGTACAATGAGCAGTTCTTC
d_gene: TRBD1; abundance: NA; v_gene: TRBV30; j_gene: TRBJ1-2; CDR3aa: CAWSWGTGATNYGYTF; CDR3nt: TGTGCCTGGAGTTGGGGGACAGGGGCTACTAACTATGGCTACACCTTC
d_gene: NA; abundance: NA; v_gene: TRBV29-1; j_gene: TRBJ2-3; CDR3aa: CSVEGAGGTDTQYF; CDR3nt: TGCAGCGTTGAGGGGGCAGGGGGCACAGATACGCAGTATTTT
d_gene: TRBD1; abundance: NA; v_gene: TRBV19; j_gene: TRBJ1-5; CDR3aa: CASSTSGTGRSNQPQHF; CDR3nt: TGTGCCAGTAGTACCTCGGGGACAGGGAGAAGCAATCAGCCCCAGCATTTT
d_gene: NA; abundance: NA; v_gene: TRBV5-1; j_gene: TRBJ1-2; CDR3aa: CASSLLPEHGYTF; CDR3nt: TGCGCCAGCAGCTTGCTTCCGGAGCATGGCTACACCTTC
d_gene: NA; abundance: once; v_gene: TRBV10-3; j_gene: TRBJ1-6; CDR3aa: CAIGPSERNSPLHF; CDR3nt: TGTGCCATCGGTCCATCAGAGCGGAATTCACCCCTCCACTTT
d_gene: NA; abundance: NA; v_gene: TRBV11-3; j_gene: TRBJ2-1; CDR3aa: CASSLGLAVAEQFF; CDR3nt: TGTGCCAGCAGCTTAGGCCTAGCCGTAGCTGAGCAGTTCTTC
d_gene: NA; abundance: NA; v_gene: TRBV18; j_gene: TRBJ2-7; CDR3aa: CASSPRDSTTEQYF; CDR3nt: TGTGCCAGCTCACCACGAGACAGTACGACCGAGCAGTACTTC
d_gene: NA; abundance: NA; v_gene: TRBV27; j_gene: TRBJ2-7; CDR3aa: CASSSSYEQYF; CDR3nt: TGTGCCAGCTCGTCCTCCTACGAGCAGTACTTC
d_gene: TRBD2; abundance: NA; v_gene: TRBV28; j_gene: TRBJ2-3; CDR3aa: CASRSGTSRTDTQYF; CDR3nt: TGTGCCAGCAGGAGCGGGACTAGTCGCACAGATACGCAGTATTTT
d_gene: NA; abundance: NA; v_gene: TRBV5-1; j_gene: TRBJ2-7; CDR3aa: CASSFQEGVGEQYF; CDR3nt: TGCGCCAGCAGCTTCCAAGAGGGAGTTGGCGAGCAGTACTTC
d_gene: NA; abundance: NA; v_gene: TRBV9; j_gene: TRBJ1-1; CDR3aa: CASSVAPLLQGNTEAFF; CDR3nt: TGTGCCAGCAGCGTAGCGCCCTTACTTCAGGGGAACACTGAAGCTTTCTTT
d_gene: TRBD2; abundance: NA; v_gene: TRBV11-2; j_gene: TRBJ2-3; CDR3aa: CASSTYTVAGLTDTQYF; CDR3nt: TGTGCCAGCAGCACTTACACGGTAGCGGGCCTCACAGATACGCAGTATTTT
d_gene: NA; abundance: NA; v_gene: TRBV9; j_gene: TRBJ2-1; CDR3aa: CASSVDLSSYNEQFF; CDR3nt: TGTGCCAGCAGCGTAGATTTGAGCTCCTACAATGAGCAGTTCTTC
d_gene: TRBD2; abundance: NA; v_gene: TRBV2; j_gene: TRBJ2-7; CDR3aa: CATRLAGVSYEQYF; CDR3nt: TGTGCCACCCGCCTAGCGGGGGTCTCCTACGAGCAGTACTTC
d_gene: TRBD1; abundance: NA; v_gene: TRBV28; j_gene: TRBJ1-1; CDR3aa: CASSRPAGTGTTEAFF; CDR3nt: TGTGCCAGCAGTCGGCCCGCCGGGACAGGGACCACTGAAGCTTTCTTT
d_gene: TRBD1; abundance: NA; v_gene: TRBV11-2; j_gene: TRBJ2-1; CDR3aa: CASSLSPTGGYNEQFF; CDR3nt: TGTGCCAGCAGCTTAAGCCCCACAGGGGGCTACAATGAGCAGTTCTTC
d_gene: NA; abundance: NA; v_gene: TRBV2; j_gene: TRBJ1-5; CDR3aa: CASSEFQAGSPPQHF; CDR3nt: TGTGCCAGCAGTGAGTTCCAGGCTGGGAGCCCGCCCCAGCATTTT
d_gene: NA; abundance: NA; v_gene: TRBV27; j_gene: TRBJ2-7; CDR3aa: CASSLAGNYYEQYF; CDR3nt: TGTGCCAGCAGTTTAGCGGGGAACTACTACGAGCAGTACTTC
d_gene: TRBD1; abundance: NA; v_gene: TRBV6-4; j_gene: TRBJ2-3; CDR3aa: CASSEGQGAWDTQYF; CDR3nt: TGTGCCAGCAGTGAGGGACAGGGGGCCTGGGATACGCAGTATTTT
d_gene: NA; abundance: NA; v_gene: TRBV7-2; j_gene: TRBJ2-6; CDR3aa: CASSPQEAPGANVLTF; CDR3nt: TGTGCCAGCAGCCCGCAGGAGGCTCCTGGGGCCAACGTCCTGACTTTC
d_gene: NA; abundance: few; v_gene: TRBV24-1; j_gene: TRBJ2-3; CDR3aa: CATSDIRGTDTQYF; CDR3nt: TGTGCCACCAGTGATATCAGGGGCACAGATACGCAGTATTTT
d_gene: TRBD2; abundance: NA; v_gene: TRBV6-4; j_gene: TRBJ2-1; CDR3aa: CASSTILAGEVNEQFF; CDR3nt: TGTGCCAGCAGTACGATTCTAGCGGGAGAGGTCAATGAGCAGTTCTTC
d_gene: NA; abundance: NA; v_gene: TRBV18; j_gene: TRBJ1-4; CDR3aa: CASSLRGSVNEKLFF; CDR3nt: TGTGCCAGCTCACTGCGGGGATCGGTTAATGAAAAACTGTTTTTT
d_gene: TRBD1; abundance: NA; v_gene: TRBV19; j_gene: TRBJ2-7; CDR3aa: CASSVGQGGYEQYF; CDR3nt: TGTGCCAGTAGTGTGGGACAGGGGGGGTACGAGCAGTACTTC
d_gene: TRBD1; abundance: NA; v_gene: TRBV10-1; j_gene: TRBJ1-5; CDR3aa: CASSELRTGGYQPQHF; CDR3nt: TGCGCCAGCAGTGAGTTACGGACAGGGGGATATCAGCCCCAGCATTTT
d_gene: TRBD2; abundance: NA; v_gene: TRBV5-1; j_gene: TRBJ2-7; CDR3aa: CASSLAPSGSSYEQYF; CDR3nt: TGCGCCAGCAGCTTGGCTCCTAGCGGGAGCTCCTACGAGCAGTACTTC
d_gene: NA; abundance: NA; v_gene: TRBV7-2; j_gene: TRBJ1-5; CDR3aa: CASSPAGGGSNQPQHF; CDR3nt: TGTGCCAGCAGCCCCGCCGGGGGGGGAAGCAATCAGCCCCAGCATTTT
d_gene: TRBD1; abundance: NA; v_gene: TRBV30; j_gene: TRBJ2-2; CDR3aa: CAWGSKGTVNTGELFF; CDR3nt: TGTGCCTGGGGTTCAAAGGGGACAGTCAACACCGGGGAGCTGTTTTTT
d_gene: NA; abundance: NA; v_gene: TRBV7-7; j_gene: TRBJ2-1; CDR3aa: CASSLSTSLAGEQFF; CDR3nt: TGTGCCAGCAGCTTAAGTACAAGTTTGGCAGGTGAGCAGTTCTTC
d_gene: TRBD1; abundance: NA; v_gene: TRBV5-5; j_gene: TRBJ2-7; CDR3aa: CASSLSDRGTGAFYEQYF; CDR3nt: TGTGCCAGCAGCTTGTCGGATCGGGGTACAGGGGCTTTCTACGAGCAGTACTTC
d_gene: NA; abundance: NA; v_gene: TRBV11-3; j_gene: TRBJ2-5; CDR3aa: CASSFPGVQETQYF; CDR3nt: TGTGCCAGCAGCTTCCCAGGGGTCCAAGAGACCCAGTACTTC
d_gene: NA; abundance: NA; v_gene: TRBV5-1; j_gene: TRBJ1-3; CDR3aa: CASSFESLSGNTIYF; CDR3nt: TGCGCCAGCAGCTTCGAGTCACTCTCTGGAAACACCATATATTTT
d_gene: TRBD1; abundance: few; v_gene: TRBV6-6; j_gene: TRBJ2-7; CDR3aa: CASSFPGTGSYEQYF; CDR3nt: TGTGCCAGCAGTTTTCCTGGGACAGGCTCCTACGAGCAGTACTTC
d_gene: NA; abundance: NA; v_gene: TRBV19; j_gene: TRBJ2-4; CDR3aa: CASSPAATGTAKNIQYF; CDR3nt: TGTGCCAGTAGTCCGGCCGCGACAGGGACTGCCAAAAACATTCAGTACTTC
d_gene: NA; abundance: NA; v_gene: TRBV6-6; j_gene: TRBJ2-4; CDR3aa: CASSYFLSEVENIQYF; CDR3nt: TGTGCCAGCAGTTACTTTCTCTCCGAGGTCGAAAACATTCAGTACTTC
d_gene: NA; abundance: NA; v_gene: TRBV15; j_gene: TRBJ2-5; CDR3aa: CATSRDWGVQETQYF; CDR3nt: TGTGCCACCAGCAGAGATTGGGGGGTACAAGAGACCCAGTACTTC
d_gene: NA; abundance: NA; v_gene: TRBV6-5; j_gene: TRBJ2-2; CDR3aa: CASKVSQVNTGELFF; CDR3nt: TGTGCCAGCAAGGTCAGCCAGGTGAACACCGGGGAGCTGTTTTTT
d_gene: NA; abundance: NA; v_gene: TRBV6-5; j_gene: TRBJ2-7; CDR3aa: CASRRVGTHEQYF; CDR3nt: TGTGCCAGCAGGCGTGTTGGTACCCACGAGCAGTACTTC
d_gene: NA; abundance: NA; v_gene: TRBV19; j_gene: TRBJ1-1; CDR3aa: CASSIVGLTTEAFF; CDR3nt: TGTGCCAGTAGTATAGTCGGACTGACCACTGAAGCTTTCTTT
d_gene: TRBD1; abundance: NA; v_gene: TRBV19; j_gene: TRBJ2-2; CDR3aa: CASSIYRGPRDTGELFF; CDR3nt: TGTGCCAGTAGTATCTACAGGGGGCCAAGGGACACCGGGGAGCTGTTTTTT
d_gene: NA; abundance: NA; v_gene: TRBV5-1; j_gene: TRBJ2-4; CDR3aa: CASSDINKKVDIQYF; CDR3nt: TGCGCCAGCAGCGACATCAACAAGAAGGTGGACATTCAGTACTTC
d_gene: TRBD1; abundance: NA; v_gene: TRBV4-1; j_gene: TRBJ2-2; CDR3aa: CASSQNPGQVIGELFF; CDR3nt: TGCGCCAGCAGCCAGAATCCGGGACAGGTGATCGGGGAGCTGTTTTTT
d_gene: NA; abundance: NA; v_gene: TRBV9; j_gene: TRBJ2-1; CDR3aa: CASSNPGFAEQFF; CDR3nt: TGTGCCAGCAGCAACCCAGGGTTCGCAGAGCAGTTCTTC
d_gene: TRBD1; abundance: NA; v_gene: TRBV7-9; j_gene: TRBJ1-1; CDR3aa: CASSFIQGPGTEAFF; CDR3nt: TGTGCCAGCAGCTTTATACAGGGGCCGGGCACTGAAGCTTTCTTT